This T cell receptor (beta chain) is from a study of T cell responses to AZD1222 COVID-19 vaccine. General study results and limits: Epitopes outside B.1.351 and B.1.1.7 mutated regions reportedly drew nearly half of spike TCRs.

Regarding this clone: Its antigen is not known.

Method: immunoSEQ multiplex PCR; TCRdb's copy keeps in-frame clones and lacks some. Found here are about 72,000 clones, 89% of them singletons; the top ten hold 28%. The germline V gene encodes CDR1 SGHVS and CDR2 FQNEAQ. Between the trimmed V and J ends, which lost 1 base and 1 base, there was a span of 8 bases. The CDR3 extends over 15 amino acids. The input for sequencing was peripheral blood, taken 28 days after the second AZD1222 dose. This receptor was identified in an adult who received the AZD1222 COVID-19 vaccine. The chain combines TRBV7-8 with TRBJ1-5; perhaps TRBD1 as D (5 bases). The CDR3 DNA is TGTGCCAGCAGCTTAGATCAGGGAAGCAATCAGCCCCAGCATTTT. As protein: CASSLDQGSNQPQHF. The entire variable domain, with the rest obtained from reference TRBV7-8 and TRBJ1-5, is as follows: GAGVSQSPRYKVAKRGQDVALRCDPISGHVSLFWYQQALGQGPEFLTYFQNEAQLDKSGLPSDRFFAERPEGSVSTLKIQRTQQEDSAVYLCASSLDQGSNQPQHFGDGTRLSIL.